The rows below give T cell receptor beta chains drawn from one sample of a study of cytomegalovirus exposure and HLA in healthy donors. The protocol was immunoSEQ multiplex PCR, while the TCRdb copy is restricted to in-frame clones and leaves out a portion. The table lists about 140,000 clones, approximately 80% of them singletons, with 3.1% in the top ten. The sequencing input was PBMCs. Receptors were obtained from a man aged 35 to 55 in good health and CMV-seronegative. Both conserved end residues are part of each CDR3. D genes are given only for firm matches. The listing skips clone size in some rows; elsewhere it reads once, few, many or a size class.

DNA: TGTGCCAGCAGCTTAGTCGTCCTGGAGGGGAATAGCAATCAGCCCCAGCATTTT; CDR3: CASSLVVLEGNSNQPQHF; J: TRBJ1-5; V: TRBV7-8; D: NA; size: medium-sized
DNA: TGTGCCAGCAGCCAAGAACCCTTCTTTAACTATGAAGCTTTCTTT; CDR3: CASSQEPFFNYEAFF; J: TRBJ1-1; V: TRBV14; D: NA; size: NA
DNA: TGTGCCAGCTCAGGCGACAGGGGTCAGCCCCAGCATTTT; CDR3: CASSGDRGQPQHF; J: TRBJ1-5; V: TRBV18; D: TRBD1; size: NA
DNA: TGTGCCAGCAGACAGGAGTACAATGAGCAGTTCTTC; CDR3: CASRQEYNEQFF; J: TRBJ2-1; V: TRBV6-5; D: NA; size: NA
DNA: TGTGCCAGCAGTGAGTCCCTAGGCGAGCAGTACTTC; CDR3: CASSESLGEQYF; J: TRBJ2-7; V: TRBV6-6; D: NA; size: once
DNA: TGTGCCAGCAGCCGGACTAGCGGGGTCTCCTACGAGCAGTACTTC; CDR3: CASSRTSGVSYEQYF; J: TRBJ2-7; V: TRBV6-6; D: TRBD2; size: NA
DNA: TGCGCCAGCAGCCCTAGGTTTCCCGGGACTAGCCCGCAGTATTTT; CDR3: CASSPRFPGTSPQYF; J: TRBJ2-3; V: TRBV4-3; D: TRBD2; size: NA
DNA: TGTGCCAGCAGGAGTTTCGGGGGGGAACTCTACGAGCAGTACTTC; CDR3: CASRSFGGELYEQYF; J: TRBJ2-7; V: TRBV6-5; D: TRBD2; size: NA
DNA: TGTGCCAGCAGCTTGGTCACACCCGGGGATACGCAGTATTTT; CDR3: CASSLVTPGDTQYF; J: TRBJ2-3; V: TRBV5-4; D: NA; size: NA
DNA: TGCGCCAGCAGCCCGGGACAGGCCCCTGGAAACACCATATATTTT; CDR3: CASSPGQAPGNTIYF; J: TRBJ1-3; V: TRBV4-1; D: TRBD1; size: few
DNA: TGTGCCAGCAGGGGAGGGGCAGAGAACCCATACGAGCAGTACTTC; CDR3: CASRGGAENPYEQYF; J: TRBJ2-7; V: TRBV6-5; D: TRBD2; size: NA
DNA: TGTGCCAGCAGTCGACAGGGCTTAGAGGGCTACACCTTC; CDR3: CASSRQGLEGYTF; J: TRBJ1-2; V: TRBV7-6; D: TRBD1; size: NA
DNA: TGTGCCTGGAGCCCAAACTACAGGGGACTAGGAGAAAAACTGTTTTTT; CDR3: CAWSPNYRGLGEKLFF; J: TRBJ1-4; V: TRBV30; D: TRBD1; size: NA
DNA: TGTGCAACCGCAGGGGGGACTGGAAACACCATATATTTT; CDR3: CATAGGTGNTIYF; J: TRBJ1-3; V: TRBV15; D: TRBD1; size: NA
DNA: TGTGCCAGCAGCTTGTATAGGGGCACATCTATCTACGAGCAGTACTTC; CDR3: CASSLYRGTSIYEQYF; J: TRBJ2-7; V: TRBV5-6; D: NA; size: NA
DNA: TGTGCCAGCAGTTTCGGGGGATCTGGGGCCAACGTCCTGACTTTC; CDR3: CASSFGGSGANVLTF; J: TRBJ2-6; V: TRBV28; D: NA; size: NA
DNA: TGTGCCAGCAGCTCTGGGGGGAGCAGCACCGGGGAGCTGTTTTTT; CDR3: CASSSGGSSTGELFF; J: TRBJ2-2; V: TRBV4-2; D: NA; size: NA
DNA: TGTGCCTGGAGCCTGGGGGCCTATCAGCCCCAGCATTTT; CDR3: CAWSLGAYQPQHF; J: TRBJ1-5; V: TRBV30; D: NA; size: NA
DNA: TGTGCCAGCAGTGTGACAGGGGATAAAAACATTCAGTACTTC; CDR3: CASSVTGDKNIQYF; J: TRBJ2-4; V: TRBV6-1; D: TRBD1; size: NA
DNA: TGTGCCAGCAGCTCCCTAGGTGCTCGTAATGAGCAGTTCTTC; CDR3: CASSSLGARNEQFF; J: TRBJ2-1; V: TRBV5-6; D: NA; size: few
DNA: TGCGCCAGCAGCCAAGATCGAAGCGGGAGGCGCGAAAAACTGTTTTTT; CDR3: CASSQDRSGRREKLFF; J: TRBJ1-4; V: TRBV4-3; D: NA; size: NA
DNA: TGTGCCAGTAGTATGGGACAGGGGAGTAGGCCTGAAGCTTTCTTT; CDR3: CASSMGQGSRPEAFF; J: TRBJ1-1; V: TRBV19; D: TRBD1; size: few
DNA: TGTGCCAGCAGCCCCAGACTAGCGGGAGATCCGGAGACCCAGTACTTC; CDR3: CASSPRLAGDPETQYF; J: TRBJ2-5; V: TRBV7-9; D: TRBD2; size: NA